This note documents a single T cell receptor (beta chain) sequence. Antigen: not known. The sample belongs to a study of glioma-infiltrating T cells after dendritic cell vaccination. The overall study: Autologous tumor lysate-pulsed dendritic cell vaccination was given between the early 2000s and the early 2010s.

Profiled with immunoSEQ multiplex PCR; TCRdb holds only in-frame clones, not every one. This table holds fewer than 40,000 clones, roughly nine tenths found once. General observations from the study: TCR clonality showed no direct relationship with survival.

No glioblastoma patient carried an isocitrate dehydrogenase mutation. The sequence was obtained from a human donor with glioblastoma. The material sequenced was blood, taken before dendritic cell vaccination.

In DNA, the CDR3 is TGTGCCAGCAGCAAGGGACAGGGGAATGAAAAACTGTTTTTT. This translates into CASSKGQGNEKLFF. The chain employs TRBV7-2 and TRBJ1-4; 10 positions agree with TRBD1. This CDR3 spans 14 amino acids. CDR1 is SGHTA and CDR2 is FQGNSA in the germline V gene. V was pared by 5 bases and J by 5 bases, with 2 bases of the junction left unmatched.